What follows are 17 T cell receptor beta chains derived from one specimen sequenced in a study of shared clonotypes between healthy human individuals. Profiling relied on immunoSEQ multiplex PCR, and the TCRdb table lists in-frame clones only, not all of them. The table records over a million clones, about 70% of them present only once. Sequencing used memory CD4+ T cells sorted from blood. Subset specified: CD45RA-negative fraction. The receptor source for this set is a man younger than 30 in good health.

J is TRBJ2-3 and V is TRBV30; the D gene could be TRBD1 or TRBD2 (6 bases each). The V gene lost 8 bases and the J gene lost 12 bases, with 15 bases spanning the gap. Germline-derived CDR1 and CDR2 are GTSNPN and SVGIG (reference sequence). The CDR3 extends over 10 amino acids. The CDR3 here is CAGGPDRQYF. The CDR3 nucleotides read TGTGCCGGGGGGCCGGACCGCCAGTATTTT.

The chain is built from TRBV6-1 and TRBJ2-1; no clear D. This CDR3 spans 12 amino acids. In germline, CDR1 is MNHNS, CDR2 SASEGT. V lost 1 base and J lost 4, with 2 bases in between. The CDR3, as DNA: TGTGCCAGCAGTGAAGTTTACAATGAGCAGTTCTTC. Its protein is CASSEVYNEQFF.

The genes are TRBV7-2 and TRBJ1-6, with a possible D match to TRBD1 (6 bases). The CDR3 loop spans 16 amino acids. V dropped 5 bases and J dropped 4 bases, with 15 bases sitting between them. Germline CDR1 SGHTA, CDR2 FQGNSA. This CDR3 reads CASSNRQAMYNSPLHF. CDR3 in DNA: TGTGCCAGCAGCAACCGACAGGCGATGTATAATTCACCCCTCCACTTT.

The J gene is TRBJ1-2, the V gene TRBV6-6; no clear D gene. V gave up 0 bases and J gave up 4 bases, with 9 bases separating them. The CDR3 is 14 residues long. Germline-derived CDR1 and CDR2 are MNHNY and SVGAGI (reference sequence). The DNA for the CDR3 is TGTGCCAGCAGTTACTCGATAATTAGCTATGGCTACACCTTC. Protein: CASSYSIISYGYTF.

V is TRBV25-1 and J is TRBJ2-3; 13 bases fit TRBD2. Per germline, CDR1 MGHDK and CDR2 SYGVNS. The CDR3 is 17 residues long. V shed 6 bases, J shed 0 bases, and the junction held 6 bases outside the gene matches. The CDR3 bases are TGTGCCAGCAGGCGGACTAGCGGGAGCTCTAGCACAGATACGCAGTATTTT. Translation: CASRRTSGSSSTDTQYF.

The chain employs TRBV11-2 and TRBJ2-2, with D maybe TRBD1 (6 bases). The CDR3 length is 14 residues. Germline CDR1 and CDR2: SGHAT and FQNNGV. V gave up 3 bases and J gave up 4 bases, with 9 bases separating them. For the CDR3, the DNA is TGTGCCAGCAGCTTCCTCAGGGGCACCGGGGAGCTGTTTTTT. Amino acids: CASSFLRGTGELFF.

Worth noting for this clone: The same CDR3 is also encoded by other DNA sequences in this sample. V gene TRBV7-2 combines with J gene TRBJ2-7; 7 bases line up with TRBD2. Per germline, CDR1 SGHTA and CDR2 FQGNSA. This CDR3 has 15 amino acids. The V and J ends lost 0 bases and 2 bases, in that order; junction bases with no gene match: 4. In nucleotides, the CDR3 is TGTGCCAGCAGCTTAGCGCTGGCGGGGGCCTACGAGCAGTACTTC. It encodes CASSLALAGAYEQYF. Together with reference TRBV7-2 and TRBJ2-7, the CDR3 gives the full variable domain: GAGVSQSPSNKVTEKGKDVELRCDPISGHTALYWYRQSLGQGLEFLIYFQGNSAPDKSGLPSDRFSAERTGGSVSTLTIQRTQQEDSAVYLCASSLALAGAYEQYFGPGTRLTVT.

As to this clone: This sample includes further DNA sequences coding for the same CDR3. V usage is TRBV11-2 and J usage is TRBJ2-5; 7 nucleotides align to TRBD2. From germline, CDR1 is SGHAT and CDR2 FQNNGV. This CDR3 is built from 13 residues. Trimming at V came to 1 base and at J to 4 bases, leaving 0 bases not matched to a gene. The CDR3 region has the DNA TGTGCCAGCAGCTTAGGGGGGGGAGAGACCCAGTACTTC. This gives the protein CASSLGGGETQYF. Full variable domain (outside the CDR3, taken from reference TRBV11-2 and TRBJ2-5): EAGVAQSPRYKIIEKRQSVAFWCNPISGHATLYWYQQILGQGPKLLIQFQNNGVVDDSQLPKDRFSAERLKGVDSTLKIQPAKLEDSAVYLCASSLGGGETQYFGPGTRLLVL.

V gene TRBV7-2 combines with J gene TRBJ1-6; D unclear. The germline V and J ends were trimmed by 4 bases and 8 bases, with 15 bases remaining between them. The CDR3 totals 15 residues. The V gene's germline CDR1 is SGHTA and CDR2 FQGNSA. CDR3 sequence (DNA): TGTGCCAGCAGCTCCCGACCCGGGAGAGATTCACCCCTCCACTTT. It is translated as CASSSRPGRDSPLHF.

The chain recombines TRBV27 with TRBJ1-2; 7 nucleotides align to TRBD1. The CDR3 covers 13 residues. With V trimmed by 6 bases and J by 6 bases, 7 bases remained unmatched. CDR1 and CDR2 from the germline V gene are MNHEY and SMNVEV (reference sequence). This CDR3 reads CASSRRDSDGYTF. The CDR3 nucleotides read TGTGCCAGCAGCCGCCGGGACAGTGATGGCTACACCTTC.

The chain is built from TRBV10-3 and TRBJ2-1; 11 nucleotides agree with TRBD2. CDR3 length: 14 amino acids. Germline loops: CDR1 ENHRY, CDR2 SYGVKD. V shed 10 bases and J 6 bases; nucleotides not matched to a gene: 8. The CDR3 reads CATQPGLAANEQFF. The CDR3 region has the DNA TGTGCCACCCAGCCGGGACTAGCGGCCAATGAGCAGTTCTTC.

CDR3 region: CASSLVGKSSYEQYF. DNA for the CDR3: TGTGCCAGCAGCTTAGTCGGGAAGAGCTCCTACGAGCAGTACTTC. The rearrangement links TRBV11-2 to TRBJ2-7, with D possibly being TRBD2 (5 bases). V was shortened by 1 base and J by 0 bases, with 10 bases between the two germline ends. CDR1 is SGHAT, CDR2 FQNNGV, per germline. This CDR3 spans 15 amino acids. Looking up the rest from reference TRBV11-2 and TRBJ2-7 gives the full variable domain: EAGVAQSPRYKIIEKRQSVAFWCNPISGHATLYWYQQILGQGPKLLIQFQNNGVVDDSQLPKDRFSAERLKGVDSTLKIQPAKLEDSAVYLCASSLVGKSSYEQYFGPGTRLTVT.

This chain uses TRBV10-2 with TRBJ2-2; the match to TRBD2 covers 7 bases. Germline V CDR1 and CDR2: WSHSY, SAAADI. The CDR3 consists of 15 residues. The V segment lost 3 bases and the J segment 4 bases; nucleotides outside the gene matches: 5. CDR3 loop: CASSDGRPGTGELFF. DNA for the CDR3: TGCGCCAGCAGTGACGGGAGGCCAGGCACCGGGGAGCTGTTTTTT.

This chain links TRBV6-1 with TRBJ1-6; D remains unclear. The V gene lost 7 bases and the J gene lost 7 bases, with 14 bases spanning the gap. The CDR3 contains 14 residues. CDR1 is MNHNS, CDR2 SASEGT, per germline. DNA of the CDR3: TGTGCCAGCACAGTATCGATTGGGAATTCACCCCTCCACTTT. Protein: CASTVSIGNSPLHF.

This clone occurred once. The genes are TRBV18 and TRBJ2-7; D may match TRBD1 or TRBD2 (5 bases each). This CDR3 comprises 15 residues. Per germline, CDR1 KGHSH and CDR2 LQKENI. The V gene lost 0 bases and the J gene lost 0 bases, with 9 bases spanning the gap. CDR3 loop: CASSPPSGTSYEQYF. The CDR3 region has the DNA TGTGCCAGCTCACCACCATCAGGGACCTCCTACGAGCAGTACTTC.

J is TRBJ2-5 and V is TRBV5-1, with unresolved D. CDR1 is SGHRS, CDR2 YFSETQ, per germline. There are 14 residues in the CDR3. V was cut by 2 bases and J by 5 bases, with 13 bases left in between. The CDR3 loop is CASSFKLGGETQYF. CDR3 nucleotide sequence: TGCGCCAGCAGCTTTAAGCTAGGTGGTGAGACCCAGTACTTC.

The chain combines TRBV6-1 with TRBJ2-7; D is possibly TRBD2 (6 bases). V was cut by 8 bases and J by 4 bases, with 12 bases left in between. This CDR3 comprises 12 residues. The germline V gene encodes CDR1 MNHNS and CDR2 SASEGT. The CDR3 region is CASEGLPYEQYF. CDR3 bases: TGTGCCAGCGAGGGACTTCCTTACGAGCAGTACTTC.